A single sample is the source of the 14 T cell receptor beta chains below, sequenced in a study of T cells in Graves' hyperthyroidism and ophthalmopathy (dated by TCRdb to the late 2010s). Receptor amplification or capture employed multiplex PCR. TCRdb lists the instrument as Illumina HiSeq 2000. Amplification of TCR beta CDR3 regions was carried out from RNA transcripts. For the first round of RT-PCR on the TCR CDR3, the HTBI primer set was used together with the Qiagen OneStep RT-PCR kit. The public reads were run again by TCRdb, first through fastp at Q25 and then through MiXCR, and only productive beta chains were kept. All rows with the same CDR3 protein become a single entry with the most common DNA and genes. Within this sample are some 620,000 distinct CDR3 sequences, with around 15% of them counted one time only. Approximately 3.9% of the sample is held by the ten biggest clonotypes. Sequenced material: blood. The receptors derive from a woman between 25 and 40 years old with Graves' hyperthyroidism.

The gene calls are TRBV5-1 and TRBJ2-5; 11 nucleotides match TRBD1. Germline CDR1 SGHRS, CDR2 YFSETQ. V lost 0 bases to trimming and J lost 5 bases; unmatched junction nucleotides: 3. This CDR3 has 15 residues. The CDR3 here is CASSLGTGGKETQYF. The DNA for the CDR3 is TGCGCCAGCAGCTTGGGGACAGGGGGCAAGGAGACCCAGTACTTC.

This clonotype was detected ten times or more. The V gene is TRBV2, the J gene TRBJ2-3; no clear D gene. V was shortened by 7 bases and J by 4 bases, with 6 bases between the two germline ends. The length of the CDR3 is 11 residues. The germline CDR1 and CDR2 sequences are SNHLY and FYNNEI. CDR3 nucleotide sequence: TGTGCCAGCAACCCTTCAGATACGCAGTATTTT. Its translation: CASNPSDTQYF. Filled out from reference TRBV2 and TRBJ2-3, the complete variable domain reads EPEVTQTPSHQVTQMGQEVILRCVPISNHLYFYWYRQILGQKVEFLVSFYNNEISEKSEIFDDQFSVERPDGSNFTLKIRSTKLEDSAMYFCASNPSDTQYFGPGTRLTVL.

Many counts were recorded for this clonotype. This rearrangement joins TRBV20-1 to TRBJ1-5; no reliable D call. The germline CDR1 and CDR2 sequences are DFQATT and SNEGSKA (reference sequence). V gave up 6 bases and J gave up 1 base, with 13 bases separating them. The CDR3 extends over 14 amino acids. The CDR3 region has the DNA TGCAGTGCCGCCGACCGGAGGAGCAATCAGCCCCAGCATTTT. It is translated as CSAADRRSNQPQHF.

The chain recombines TRBV10-2 with TRBJ1-3; D remains ambiguous. Per the germline V gene, CDR1 is WSHSY and CDR2 is SAAADI. This CDR3 has 14 residues. Trimming pared 0 bases from V and 5 bases from J, leaving 8 bases between. In DNA form, the CDR3 reads TGCGCCAGCAGTGAGTCGCTAGGGAGAAACACCATATATTTT. Translated, it gives CASSESLGRNTIYF.

The sample holds many counts of this clonotype. The chain couples TRBV28 to TRBJ2-7; D uncertain. Trimming removed 1 base from V and 5 bases from J, with 6 bases in between. The V gene's germline CDR1 is MDHEN and CDR2 SYDVKM. This CDR3 region has 12 residues. The CDR3, as DNA: TGTGCCAGCAGTTTATTCGGCGACGAGCAGTACTTC. Translation gives CASSLFGDEQYF.

V and J are TRBV6-1 and TRBJ1-2, with D perhaps TRBD1 (5 bases). V was pared by 7 bases and J by 1 base, with 13 bases between. CDR1 is MNHNS and CDR2 is SASEGT in the germline V gene. The CDR3 covers 14 residues. This chain's CDR3 is CASISRQINYGYTF. The CDR3 nucleotides are TGTGCCAGCATCTCCCGACAGATTAACTATGGCTACACCTTC.

Ten or more counts support this clonotype. J is TRBJ2-1 and V is TRBV28; 9 bases match TRBD2. CDR3 length: 14 residues. V shed 4 bases, J shed 12 bases, and the junction held 10 bases outside the gene matches. Looked up from germline, CDR1 is MDHEN and CDR2 is SYDVKM. CDR3 nucleotides: TGTGCCAGCAGTTCCCCCCCAAGTAGCGGGAGGCAGTTCTTC. This encodes CASSSPPSSGRQFF.

There are many counts of this clonotype. The V call is TRBV30, the J call TRBJ2-7; TRBD2 is a possible D gene (6 bases). Trimming removed 7 bases at V and 0 bases at J, with 10 bases between. CDR1 GTSNPN and CDR2 SVGIG come from the germline V gene (reference sequence). The CDR3 runs to 12 residues. CDR3 bases: TGTGCCTCCAAGACTAGCTCCTACGAGCAGTACTTC. Encoded protein: CASKTSSYEQYF.

At least ten counts were recorded for this clonotype. The chain links TRBV30 to TRBJ2-7; tentatively, D is TRBD2 (6 bases). The V gene lost 2 bases and the J gene lost 2 bases, with 10 bases spanning the gap. Germline assignment: CDR1 GTSNPN and CDR2 SVGIG (reference sequence). The CDR3 runs 13 residues. This CDR3 is CAWSISGAYEQYF. CDR3 sequence (DNA): TGTGCCTGGAGTATTTCGGGGGCCTACGAGCAGTACTTC. Complete variable domain (other parts from reference TRBV30 and TRBJ2-7): SQTIHQWPATLVQPVGSPLSLECTVEGTSNPNLYWYRQAAGRGLQLLFYSVGIGQISSEVPQNLSASRPQDRQFILSSKKLLLSDSGFYLCAWSISGAYEQYFGPGTRLTVT.

This chain joins TRBV12-5 and TRBJ2-1; 14 bases are shared with TRBD2. CDR3 length equals 18 residues. The V segment lost 0 bases and the J segment 8 bases; nucleotides outside the gene matches: 9. Germline V gives CDR1 LGHNT, CDR2 FRNRAP. CDR3 coding DNA: TGTGCTAGTGGTTTGGTATATCGACTAGCGGGAGGGCTCGATGAGCAGTTCTTC. Translated, it gives CASGLVYRLAGGLDEQFF.

This clonotype was seen only a few times. The V call is TRBV7-2, the J call TRBJ2-7; D is undetermined. There are 14 residues in the CDR3. The ends were cut back, 5 bases at V and 4 bases at J, with 15 bases in the middle. Germline V gene data show CDR1 as SGHTA and CDR2 as FQGNSA. The CDR3 is CASSPRRSQYEQYF. For the CDR3, the DNA is TGTGCCAGCAGCCCCCGACGCTCCCAGTACGAGCAGTACTTC. Full variable domain (remainder filled in from reference TRBV7-2 and TRBJ2-7): GAGVSQSPSNKVTEKGKDVELRCDPISGHTALYWYRQSLGQGLEFLIYFQGNSAPDKSGLPSDRFSAERTGGSVSTLTIQRTQQEDSAVYLCASSPRRSQYEQYFGPGTRLTVT.

The V and J genes are TRBV5-1 and TRBJ2-5, with no clear D. V was shortened by 8 bases and J by 1 base, with 9 bases between the two germline ends. The germline gives CDR1 SGHRS, CDR2 YFSETQ. The CDR3 is made up of 12 amino acids. CDR3 nucleotides: TGCGCCAGTAAACTGGTCCAAGAGACCCAGTACTTC. This gives the protein CASKLVQETQYF.

This clonotype was counted between two and nine times. The gene calls are TRBV5-6 and TRBJ2-1; 9 bases match TRBD2. Germline V gene sequence: CDR1 SGHDT, CDR2 YYEEEE. This CDR3 spans 13 amino acids. The junction had 7 bases not matched to a gene; V was cut back by 3 bases and J by 12 bases. The CDR3 sequence: CASSSGLAPGQFF. The CDR3 nucleotides read TGTGCCAGCAGCTCAGGACTAGCGCCGGGGCAGTTCTTC.

Ten or more counts support this clonotype. The V gene is TRBV11-2, the J gene TRBJ1-5; D is unresolved. There are 14 residues in the CDR3. V lost 4 bases and J 0 bases, leaving 7 bases between the germline ends. From germline, CDR1 is SGHAT and CDR2 FQNNGV. The CDR3 DNA is TGTGCCAGCAGCTCGCTGGGTAGCAATCAGCCCCAGCATTTT. As protein: CASSSLGSNQPQHF.